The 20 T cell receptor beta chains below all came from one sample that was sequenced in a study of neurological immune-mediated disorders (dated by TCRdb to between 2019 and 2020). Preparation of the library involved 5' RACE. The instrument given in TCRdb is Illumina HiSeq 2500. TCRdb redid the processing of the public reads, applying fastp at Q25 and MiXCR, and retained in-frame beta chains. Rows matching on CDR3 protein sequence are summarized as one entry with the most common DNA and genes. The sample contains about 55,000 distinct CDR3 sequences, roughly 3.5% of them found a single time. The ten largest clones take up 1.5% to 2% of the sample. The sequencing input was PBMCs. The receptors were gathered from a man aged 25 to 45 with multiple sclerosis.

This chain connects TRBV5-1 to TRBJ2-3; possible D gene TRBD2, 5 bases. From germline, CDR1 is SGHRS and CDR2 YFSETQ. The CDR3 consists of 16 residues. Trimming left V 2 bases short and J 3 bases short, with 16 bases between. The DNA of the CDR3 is TGCGCCAGCAGCTTTTCCGGGGTCGTTGGTACAGATACGCAGTATTTT. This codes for CASSFSGVVGTDTQYF. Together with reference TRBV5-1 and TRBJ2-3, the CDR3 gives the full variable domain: KAGVTQTPRYLIKTRGQQVTLSCSPISGHRSVSWYQQTPGQGLQFLFEYFSETQRNKGNFPGRFSGRQFSNSRSEMNVSTLELGDSALYLCASSFSGVVGTDTQYFGPGTRLTVL.

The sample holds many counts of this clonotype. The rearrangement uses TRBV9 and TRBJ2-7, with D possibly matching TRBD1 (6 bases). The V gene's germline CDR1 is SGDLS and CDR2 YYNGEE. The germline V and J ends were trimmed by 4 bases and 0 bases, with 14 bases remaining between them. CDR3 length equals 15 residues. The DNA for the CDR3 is TGTGCCAGCAGCCCGGCCAGGGGCCCCTCCTACGAGCAGTACTTC. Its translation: CASSPARGPSYEQYF.

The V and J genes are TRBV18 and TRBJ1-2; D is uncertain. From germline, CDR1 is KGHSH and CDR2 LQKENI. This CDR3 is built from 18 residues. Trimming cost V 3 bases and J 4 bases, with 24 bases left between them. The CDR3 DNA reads TGTGCCAGCTCACCCGAATCGGAGCAGCCCACCCGGTCCTATGGCTACACCTTC. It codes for CASSPESEQPTRSYGYTF.

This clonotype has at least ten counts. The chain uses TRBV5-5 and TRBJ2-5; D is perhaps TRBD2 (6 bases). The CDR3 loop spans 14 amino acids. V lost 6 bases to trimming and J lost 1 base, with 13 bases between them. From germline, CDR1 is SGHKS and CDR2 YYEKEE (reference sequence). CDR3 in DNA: TGTGCCAGCAAGGGCGGGGCCGGCCAAGAGACCCAGTACTTC. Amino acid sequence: CASKGGAGQETQYF.

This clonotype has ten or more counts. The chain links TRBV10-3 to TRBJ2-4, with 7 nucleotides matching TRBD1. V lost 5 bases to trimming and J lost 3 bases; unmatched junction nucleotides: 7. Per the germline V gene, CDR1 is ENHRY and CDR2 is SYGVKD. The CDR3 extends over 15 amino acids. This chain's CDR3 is CAISPGTENKNIQYF. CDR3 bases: TGTGCCATCAGTCCCGGGACAGAAAACAAAAACATTCAGTACTTC.

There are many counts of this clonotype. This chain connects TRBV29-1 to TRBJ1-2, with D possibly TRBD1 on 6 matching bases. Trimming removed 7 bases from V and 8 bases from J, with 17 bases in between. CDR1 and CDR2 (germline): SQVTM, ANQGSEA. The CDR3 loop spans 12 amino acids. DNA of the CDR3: TGCAGCGCCGTCAGGGCAGGGGTAGGCTACACCTTC. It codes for CSAVRAGVGYTF.

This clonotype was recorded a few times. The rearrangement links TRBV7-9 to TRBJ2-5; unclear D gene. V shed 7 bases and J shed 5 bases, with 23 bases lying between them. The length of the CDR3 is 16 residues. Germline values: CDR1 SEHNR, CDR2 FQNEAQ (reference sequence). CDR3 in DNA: TGTGCCAGCACCTCATTTGATGACCCTCGACGCGAGACCCAGTACTTC. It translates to CASTSFDDPRRETQYF.

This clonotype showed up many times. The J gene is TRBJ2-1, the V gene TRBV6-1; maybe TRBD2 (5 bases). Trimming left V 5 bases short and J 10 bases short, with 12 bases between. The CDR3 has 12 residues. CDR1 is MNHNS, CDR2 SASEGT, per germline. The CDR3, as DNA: TGTGCCAGCAGTCACCCCACGGGGGAGCAGTTCTTC. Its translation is CASSHPTGEQFF.

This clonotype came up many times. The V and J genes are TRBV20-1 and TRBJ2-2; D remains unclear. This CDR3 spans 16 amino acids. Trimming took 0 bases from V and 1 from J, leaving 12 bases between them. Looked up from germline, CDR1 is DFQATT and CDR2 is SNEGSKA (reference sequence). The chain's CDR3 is CSARDRGALNTGELFF. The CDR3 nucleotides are TGCAGTGCTAGAGATCGCGGCGCATTGAACACCGGGGAGCTGTTTTTT.

CDR3 protein: CASSVGANTEAFF. CDR3 sequence (DNA): TGTGCCAGCAGTGTAGGGGCCAACACTGAAGCTTTCTTT. V gene TRBV6-4 combines with J gene TRBJ1-1; possible D gene TRBD1, 5 bases. This CDR3 is built from 13 residues. V was clipped by 4 bases and J by 2 bases, with 8 bases between them. Germline V lookup: CDR1 MRHNA, CDR2 SNTAGT.

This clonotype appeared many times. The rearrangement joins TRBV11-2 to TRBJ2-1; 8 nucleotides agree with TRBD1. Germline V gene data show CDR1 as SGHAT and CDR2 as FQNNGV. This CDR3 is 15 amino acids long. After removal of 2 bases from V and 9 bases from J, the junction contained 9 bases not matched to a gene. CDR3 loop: CASSLWGDRGGEQFF. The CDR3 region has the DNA TGTGCCAGCAGCTTATGGGGAGACAGGGGCGGTGAGCAGTTCTTC.

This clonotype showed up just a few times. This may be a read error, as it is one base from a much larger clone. The DNA of the CDR3 is TGTGCCAGCAGCTACCGGGACAGGGGGCCTAGCAATCAGCCCCAGAATTTT. Protein product: CASSYRDRGPSNQPQNF. The chain couples TRBV6-2 or TRBV6-3 to TRBJ1-5; 12 positions match TRBD1. This CDR3 is built from 17 residues. From germline, CDR1 is MNHEY and CDR2 SVGEGT.

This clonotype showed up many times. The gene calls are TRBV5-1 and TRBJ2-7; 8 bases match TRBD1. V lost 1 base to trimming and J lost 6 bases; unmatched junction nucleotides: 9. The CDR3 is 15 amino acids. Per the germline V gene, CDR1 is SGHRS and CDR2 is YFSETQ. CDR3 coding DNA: TGCGCCAGCAGCTTGTCTAGGACAGGGTGGTCCGAGCAGTACTTC. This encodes CASSLSRTGWSEQYF. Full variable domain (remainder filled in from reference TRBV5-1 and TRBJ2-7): KAGVTQTPRYLIKTRGQQVTLSCSPISGHRSVSWYQQTPGQGLQFLFEYFSETQRNKGNFPGRFSGRQFSNSRSEMNVSTLELGDSALYLCASSLSRTGWSEQYFGPGTRLTVT.

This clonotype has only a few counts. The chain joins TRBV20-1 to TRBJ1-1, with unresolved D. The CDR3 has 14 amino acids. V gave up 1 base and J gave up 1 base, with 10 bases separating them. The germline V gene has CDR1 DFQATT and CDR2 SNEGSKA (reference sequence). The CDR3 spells CSARALPTNTEAFF. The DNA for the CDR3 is TGCAGTGCTAGAGCCCTCCCGACGAACACTGAAGCTTTCTTT.

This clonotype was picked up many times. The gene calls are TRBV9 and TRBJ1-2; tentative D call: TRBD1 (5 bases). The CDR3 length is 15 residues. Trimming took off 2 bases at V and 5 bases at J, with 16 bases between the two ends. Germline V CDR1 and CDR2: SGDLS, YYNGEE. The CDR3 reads CASSVVGPTEYGYTF. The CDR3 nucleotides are TGTGCCAGCAGCGTCGTGGGGCCCACGGAATATGGCTACACCTTC.

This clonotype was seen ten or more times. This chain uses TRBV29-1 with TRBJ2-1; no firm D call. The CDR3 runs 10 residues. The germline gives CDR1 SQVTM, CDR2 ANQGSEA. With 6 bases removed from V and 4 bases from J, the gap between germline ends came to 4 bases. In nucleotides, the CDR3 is TGCAGCGTGGGGTACAATGAGCAGTTCTTC. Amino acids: CSVGYNEQFF.

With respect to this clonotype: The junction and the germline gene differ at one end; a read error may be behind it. The CDR3 DNA is TGTGCCAGCATGTCCAGGGCTGATCAGCCCCAGAATTTT. Protein sequence: CASMSRADQPQNF. This chain uses TRBV12-3 or TRBV12-4 with TRBJ1-5; possibly TRBD1 for D (5 bases). The CDR3 sequence is 13 residues long.

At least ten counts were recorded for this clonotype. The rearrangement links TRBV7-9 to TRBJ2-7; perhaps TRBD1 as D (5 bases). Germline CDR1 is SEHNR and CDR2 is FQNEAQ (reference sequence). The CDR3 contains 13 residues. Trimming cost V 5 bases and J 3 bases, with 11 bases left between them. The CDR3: CASSTETDYEQYF. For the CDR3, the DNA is TGTGCCAGCAGCACAGAGACAGACTACGAGCAGTACTTC. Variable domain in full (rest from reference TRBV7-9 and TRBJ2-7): DTGVSQNPRHKITKRGQNVTFRCDPISEHNRLYWYRQTLGQGPEFLTYFQNEAQLEKSRLLSDRFSAERPKGSFSTLEIQRTEQGDSAMYLCASSTETDYEQYFGPGTRLTVT.

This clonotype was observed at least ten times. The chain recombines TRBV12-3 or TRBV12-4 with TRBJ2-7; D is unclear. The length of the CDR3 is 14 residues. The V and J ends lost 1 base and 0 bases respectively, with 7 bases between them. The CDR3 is CASSLDGISYEQYF. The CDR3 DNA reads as TGTGCCAGCAGTTTAGACGGCATCTCCTACGAGCAGTACTTC.

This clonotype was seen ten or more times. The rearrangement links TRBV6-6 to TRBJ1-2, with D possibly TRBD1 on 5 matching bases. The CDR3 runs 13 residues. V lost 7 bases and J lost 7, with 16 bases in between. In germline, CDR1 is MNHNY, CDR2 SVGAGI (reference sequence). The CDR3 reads CASIFDSSSGYTF. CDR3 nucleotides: TGTGCCAGCATCTTCGACAGTTCTAGTGGCTACACCTTC.